This TCR beta chain originates from a study of control samples from healthy donors and cancer patients. Using immunoSEQ multiplex PCR, the repertoire was profiled, and TCRdb retains in-frame clones only, with some absent. Of 400,000 to 450,000 clones in the sample, over 75% were seen once. The source of this sequence is a man between 40 and 49 years old with head and neck cancer. Specimen: PBMCs.

CDR3 DNA sequence: TGTGCCAGCTCGGGACAGGCGAACACCGGGGAGCTGTTTTTT. It specifies CASSGQANTGELFF. The chain has TRBV18 and TRBJ2-2; 8 bases align to TRBD1. Germline CDR1 is KGHSH and CDR2 is LQKENI. CDR3 length: 14 residues. V lost 6 bases, J lost 0 bases, and 0 bases stayed unmatched.